This T cell receptor beta chain is drawn from a study of cytomegalovirus exposure and HLA in healthy donors. Study-level results: Under in vitro conditions, a few CMV-associated chains were confirmed as specific for CMV antigens. There were some public TCRs occurring in many donors, but most TCR sequences were rare. 150 to 200 TCR beta chains were listed as cytomegalovirus-associated.

Remarks on this clone: Its target is not known.

Healthy bone marrow donors made up the cohort. The PCR was carried out with 60 Vbeta primers and 13 Jbeta primers. The assay was immunoSEQ multiplex PCR, and TCRdb's table has in-frame clones only and misses some. This table has 130,000 to 150,000 clones, more than 75% appearing once. Between the trimmed V and J ends, which lost 4 bases and 4 bases, there was a span of 15 bases. This CDR3 is built from 16 residues. Germline CDR1 SGHNT, CDR2 YYREEE (reference sequence). This receptor was taken from a woman between 18 and 29 years old in good health and CMV-seropositive. Specimen: PBMCs. The rearrangement links TRBV5-4 to TRBJ2-6, with D possibly matching TRBD2 (5 bases). Written as DNA, the CDR3 is TGTGCCAGCAGCGCAGGCGGGCGAAAGGGGGCCAACGTCCTGACTTTC. Protein: CASSAGGRKGANVLTF.